This T cell receptor beta chain was documented in a study of cytomegalovirus exposure and HLA in healthy donors. Study conclusions and caveats: What a later analysis reportedly showed was that an Asian-associated ancestry cluster had fewer N-insertions than the approximately 670-donor mean.

CDR3 length: 13 amino acids. Looked up from germline, CDR1 is WSHSY and CDR2 is SAAADI. V was trimmed by 4 bases and J by 4 bases, leaving 8 bases between them. PCR used 60 Vbeta primers and 13 Jbeta primers. Clones were sequenced by immunoSEQ multiplex PCR, and TCRdb holds only the in-frame ones, with some missing. The sample shows some 150,000 clones, around 80% of them seen only once. Comment on this clone: What it binds is not known.

This clonotype was obtained from a man between 40 and 49 years old in good health and CMV-seronegative. Sequenced sample: PBMCs. The genes are TRBV10-2 and TRBJ2-1, with a possible D match to TRBD2 (5 bases). The CDR3 region is CASSVGIYNEQFF. Here the CDR3 DNA reads TGCGCCAGCAGTGTCGGGATTTACAATGAGCAGTTCTTC.